The sequence of this TCR beta chain was determined in a study of blood T cell repertoires in COVID-19. This CDR3 is 13 amino acids long. The germline gives CDR1 ENHRY, CDR2 SYGVKD. Trimming shortened V by 7 bases and J by 2 bases, and 12 bases separated the two germline ends. Method: immunoSEQ multiplex PCR; TCRdb's copy keeps in-frame clones and lacks some. The repertoire holds approximately 97,000 clones, 85% to 90% seen once, with around 2% in the top ten. The sample comprised peripheral blood. The chain employs TRBV10-3 and TRBJ2-7; the D is unclear. This sequence originates from a man aged 50 to 59 with COVID-19, enrolled during active disease. The CDR3 loop reads CAIKYSPTYEQYF. The CDR3 coding sequence is TGTGCCATCAAGTACAGCCCAACCTACGAGCAGTACTTC.